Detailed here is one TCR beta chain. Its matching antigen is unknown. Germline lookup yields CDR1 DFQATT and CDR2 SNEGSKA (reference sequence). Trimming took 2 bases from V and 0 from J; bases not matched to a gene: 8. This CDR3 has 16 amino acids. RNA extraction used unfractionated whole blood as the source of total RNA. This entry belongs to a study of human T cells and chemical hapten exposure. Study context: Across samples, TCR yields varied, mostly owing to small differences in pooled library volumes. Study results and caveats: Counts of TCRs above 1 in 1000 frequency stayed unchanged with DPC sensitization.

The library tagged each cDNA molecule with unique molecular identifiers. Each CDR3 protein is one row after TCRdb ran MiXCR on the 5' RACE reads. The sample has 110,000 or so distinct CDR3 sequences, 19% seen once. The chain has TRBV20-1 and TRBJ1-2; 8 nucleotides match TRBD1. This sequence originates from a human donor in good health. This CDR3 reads CSARRRQGTANYGYTF. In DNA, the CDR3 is TGCAGTGCTAGACGCCGACAGGGGACGGCTAACTATGGCTACACCTTC.